A selection of T cell receptor beta chains follows, all from one sample in a study of shared clonotypes between healthy human individuals. The assay was immunoSEQ multiplex PCR, and TCRdb's table has in-frame clones only and misses some. The sample records about 2.4 million clones, 93% being singletons. Sequencing was carried out using naive CD4+ T cells from PBMCs. Receptors originate from a man between 18 and 29 years old in good health. Some clones in this sample may be carry-over from other donors' samples. The CDR3 runs from the conserved cysteine through the conserved F or W. D genes are given only for firm matches. The listing skips clone size in some rows; elsewhere it reads once, few, many or a size class.

D gene: TRBD2; V gene: TRBV28; clone size: NA; J gene: TRBJ2-5; CDR3 protein: CASHSLAGAETQYF; CDR3 DNA: TGTGCCAGCCATAGTCTAGCGGGAGCAGAGACCCAGTACTTC
D gene: TRBD2; V gene: TRBV7-3; clone size: NA; J gene: TRBJ2-1; CDR3 protein: CASSSTSADNEQFF; CDR3 DNA: TGTGCCAGCAGCTCCACTAGCGCCGACAATGAGCAGTTCTTC
D gene: TRBD1; V gene: TRBV6-1; clone size: NA; J gene: TRBJ1-4; CDR3 protein: CASSEINRGAELFF; CDR3 DNA: TGTGCCAGCAGTGAAATTAACAGGGGGGCCGAACTGTTTTTT
D gene: NA; V gene: TRBV9; clone size: NA; J gene: TRBJ2-1; CDR3 protein: CASSPPRAVPHRGEGDYEQFF; CDR3 DNA: TGTGCCAGCAGCCCCCCCCGCGCTGTCCCCCATAGAGGAGAAGGGGACTATGAGCAGTTCTTC
D gene: NA; V gene: TRBV5-1; clone size: NA; J gene: TRBJ2-5; CDR3 protein: CASTEDDQETQYF; CDR3 DNA: TGCGCCAGCACCGAGGACGACCAAGAGACCCAGTACTTC
D gene: TRBD2; V gene: TRBV5-1; clone size: NA; J gene: TRBJ2-3; CDR3 protein: CASSAQRETDTQYF; CDR3 DNA: TGCGCCAGCAGCGCCCAGCGGGAGACAGATACGCAGTATTTT
D gene: NA; V gene: TRBV9; clone size: NA; J gene: TRBJ2-5; CDR3 protein: CASSVGGDNQETQYF; CDR3 DNA: TGTGCCAGCAGCGTAGGGGGGGACAATCAAGAGACCCAGTACTTC
D gene: TRBD1; V gene: TRBV25-1; clone size: once; J gene: TRBJ1-1; CDR3 protein: CASSVGQGWDTEAFF; CDR3 DNA: TGTGCCAGCAGTGTGGGACAGGGGTGGGACACTGAAGCTTTCTTT
D gene: NA; V gene: TRBV30; clone size: NA; J gene: TRBJ2-5; CDR3 protein: CAWSPGETQYF; CDR3 DNA: TGTGCCTGGAGTCCGGGGGAGACCCAGTACTTC
D gene: TRBD2; V gene: TRBV5-1; clone size: NA; J gene: TRBJ2-3; CDR3 protein: CASSWMTSGRDTQYF; CDR3 DNA: TGCGCCAGCAGCTGGATGACTAGCGGGAGGGATACGCAGTATTTT
D gene: NA; V gene: TRBV7-2; clone size: NA; J gene: TRBJ2-7; CDR3 protein: CASSLGVGVVTYEQYF; CDR3 DNA: TGTGCCAGCAGCTTAGGGGTAGGGGTCGTTACCTACGAGCAGTACTTC
D gene: TRBD2; V gene: TRBV5-6; clone size: NA; J gene: TRBJ2-7; CDR3 protein: CASSRRQRGAYEQYF; CDR3 DNA: TGTGCCAGCAGCAGGAGACAGCGGGGAGCCTACGAGCAGTACTTC
D gene: NA; V gene: TRBV10-3; clone size: NA; J gene: TRBJ2-1; CDR3 protein: CAISDYRDGYNEQFF; CDR3 DNA: TGTGCCATCAGTGACTACCGGGACGGCTACAATGAGCAGTTCTTC
D gene: NA; V gene: TRBV9; clone size: NA; J gene: TRBJ2-1; CDR3 protein: CASSAQPGYNEQFF; CDR3 DNA: TGTGCCAGCAGCGCACAACCGGGTTACAATGAGCAGTTCTTC
D gene: NA; V gene: TRBV10-2; clone size: NA; J gene: TRBJ1-1; CDR3 protein: CASSAVGMNTEAFF; CDR3 DNA: TGCGCCAGCAGTGCGGTGGGTATGAACACTGAAGCTTTCTTT
D gene: NA; V gene: TRBV6-1; clone size: once; J gene: TRBJ1-5; CDR3 protein: CASSDHIDQPQHF; CDR3 DNA: TGTGCCAGCAGTGACCATATCGATCAGCCCCAGCATTTT
D gene: NA; V gene: TRBV7-3; clone size: NA; J gene: TRBJ2-5; CDR3 protein: CASSLVRKETQYF; CDR3 DNA: TGTGCCAGCAGTTTGGTACGGAAGGAGACCCAGTACTTC
D gene: TRBD1; V gene: TRBV4-3; clone size: NA; J gene: TRBJ1-4; CDR3 protein: CASSQDFRQGDEKLFF; CDR3 DNA: TGCGCCAGCAGCCAAGATTTTAGACAGGGGGATGAAAAACTGTTTTTT
D gene: NA; V gene: TRBV9; clone size: NA; J gene: TRBJ2-1; CDR3 protein: CASSLPGLSRSYNEQFF; CDR3 DNA: TGTGCCAGCAGCCTTCCAGGACTATCACGCTCCTACAATGAGCAGTTCTTC
D gene: NA; V gene: TRBV9; clone size: NA; J gene: TRBJ2-3; CDR3 protein: CASSVAKERAGFNTDTQYF; CDR3 DNA: TGTGCCAGCAGCGTAGCCAAGGAGAGAGCGGGTTTCAACACAGATACGCAGTATTTT
D gene: TRBD1; V gene: TRBV7-2; clone size: NA; J gene: TRBJ1-1; CDR3 protein: CASSANRGNTEAFF; CDR3 DNA: TGTGCCAGCAGCGCGAACAGGGGAAACACTGAAGCTTTCTTT
D gene: NA; V gene: TRBV7-6; clone size: NA; J gene: TRBJ2-3; CDR3 protein: CASSLEFGQWMIPDTQYF; CDR3 DNA: TGTGCCAGCAGCTTAGAGTTCGGCCAGTGGATGATCCCCGATACGCAGTATTTT
D gene: NA; V gene: TRBV2; clone size: NA; J gene: TRBJ2-7; CDR3 protein: CASSASTGTDEQYF; CDR3 DNA: TGTGCCAGCAGCGCCTCGACTGGGACGGATGAGCAGTACTTC
D gene: NA; V gene: TRBV28; clone size: NA; J gene: TRBJ1-4; CDR3 protein: CASSLRAWGFNEKLFF; CDR3 DNA: TGTGCCAGCAGTTTGCGCGCCTGGGGGTTTAATGAAAAACTGTTTTTT
D gene: NA; V gene: TRBV5-4; clone size: NA; J gene: TRBJ2-1; CDR3 protein: CASSPRRSIGNEQFF; CDR3 DNA: TGTGCCAGCAGCCCCCGTCGATCAATAGGGAATGAGCAGTTCTTC
D gene: TRBD1; V gene: TRBV25-1; clone size: NA; J gene: TRBJ1-6; CDR3 protein: CASSESRTGVAAPLHF; CDR3 DNA: TGTGCCAGCAGTGAATCGCGGACAGGGGTCGCCGCACCCCTCCACTTT
D gene: NA; V gene: TRBV7-9; clone size: NA; J gene: TRBJ2-5; CDR3 protein: CASTTWLTVRAETQYF; CDR3 DNA: TGTGCCAGCACCACCTGGTTGACAGTTAGGGCGGAGACCCAGTACTTC
D gene: NA; V gene: TRBV7-2; clone size: NA; J gene: TRBJ1-2; CDR3 protein: CASSLRSAGNPYGYTF; CDR3 DNA: TGTGCCAGCAGCTTAAGGTCGGCTGGGAACCCCTATGGCTACACCTTC
D gene: NA; V gene: TRBV10-1; clone size: NA; J gene: TRBJ1-1; CDR3 protein: CASTRDRSNTEAFF; CDR3 DNA: TGCGCCAGCACTAGAGACAGGTCGAACACTGAAGCTTTCTTT
D gene: TRBD1; V gene: TRBV28; clone size: NA; J gene: TRBJ2-7; CDR3 protein: CANSATGSSYEQYF; CDR3 DNA: TGTGCCAACTCGGCGACAGGGAGCTCCTACGAGCAGTACTTC
D gene: NA; V gene: TRBV10-3; clone size: NA; J gene: TRBJ1-5; CDR3 protein: CAISESQGVQPQHF; CDR3 DNA: TGTGCCATCAGTGAGAGTCAGGGAGTGCAGCCCCAGCATTTT
D gene: TRBD1; V gene: TRBV5-1; clone size: NA; J gene: TRBJ1-4; CDR3 protein: CASSLARGPATNEKLFF; CDR3 DNA: TGCGCCAGCAGCTTGGCGAGGGGGCCCGCAACTAATGAAAAACTGTTTTTT
D gene: NA; V gene: TRBV2; clone size: NA; J gene: TRBJ2-1; CDR3 protein: CASSRDRYNEQFF; CDR3 DNA: TGTGCCAGCTCCCGGGACCGGTACAATGAGCAGTTCTTC
D gene: NA; V gene: TRBV30; clone size: few; J gene: TRBJ1-1; CDR3 protein: CAWRDQGLNTEAFF; CDR3 DNA: TGTGCCTGGAGAGACCAGGGTTTGAACACTGAAGCTTTCTTT
D gene: NA; V gene: TRBV5-6; clone size: NA; J gene: TRBJ2-2; CDR3 protein: CASSLVFRRDTYTGELFF; CDR3 DNA: TGTGCCAGCAGCTTAGTATTTCGAAGGGACACTTACACCGGGGAGCTGTTTTTT
D gene: TRBD2; V gene: TRBV5-6; clone size: NA; J gene: TRBJ2-2; CDR3 protein: CASTRTGAGEVGELFF; CDR3 DNA: TGTGCCAGCACCCGGACTGGGGCGGGAGAGGTCGGGGAGCTGTTTTTT
D gene: TRBD1; V gene: TRBV7-2; clone size: NA; J gene: TRBJ2-7; CDR3 protein: CASSPSRQGASYEQYF; CDR3 DNA: TGTGCCAGCAGCCCTAGTAGACAGGGGGCCTCCTACGAGCAGTACTTC
D gene: NA; V gene: TRBV28; clone size: NA; J gene: TRBJ2-1; CDR3 protein: CAIWGQQRNEQFF; CDR3 DNA: TGTGCCATATGGGGCCAGCAGCGGAATGAGCAGTTCTTC
D gene: TRBD2; V gene: TRBV27; clone size: NA; J gene: TRBJ2-2; CDR3 protein: CASGAGGTNTGELFF; CDR3 DNA: TGTGCCAGCGGGGCGGGAGGAACGAACACCGGGGAGCTGTTTTTT
D gene: TRBD1; V gene: TRBV30; clone size: NA; J gene: TRBJ1-2; CDR3 protein: CAWSDPGQYGYTF; CDR3 DNA: TGTGCCTGGAGTGACCCGGGACAGTATGGCTACACCTTC
D gene: TRBD2; V gene: TRBV7-9; clone size: NA; J gene: TRBJ2-1; CDR3 protein: CASSLASGSSNEQFF; CDR3 DNA: TGTGCCAGCAGCTTAGCTAGCGGGAGTAGCAATGAGCAGTTCTTC
D gene: TRBD2; V gene: TRBV9; clone size: NA; J gene: TRBJ2-5; CDR3 protein: CASSVVPGGRETQYF; CDR3 DNA: TGTGCCAGCAGCGTAGTTCCGGGAGGGAGAGAGACCCAGTACTTC
D gene: TRBD1; V gene: TRBV20-1; clone size: NA; J gene: TRBJ1-2; CDR3 protein: CSADRAYGYTF; CDR3 DNA: TGCAGTGCTGACAGGGCCTATGGCTACACCTTC
D gene: NA; V gene: TRBV5-1; clone size: NA; J gene: TRBJ2-5; CDR3 protein: CASSLGDRPQETQYF; CDR3 DNA: TGCGCCAGCAGCTTGGGGGACCGGCCTCAAGAGACCCAGTACTTC
D gene: TRBD2; V gene: TRBV5-1; clone size: NA; J gene: TRBJ2-1; CDR3 protein: CASSPRSGGSSYNEQFF; CDR3 DNA: TGCGCCAGCAGCCCCCGGTCCGGGGGGAGCTCCTACAATGAGCAGTTCTTC
D gene: NA; V gene: TRBV7-9; clone size: NA; J gene: TRBJ2-1; CDR3 protein: CASSNYRQDNEQFF; CDR3 DNA: TGTGCCAGCAGTAACTATAGACAGGACAATGAGCAGTTCTTC
D gene: NA; V gene: TRBV18; clone size: NA; J gene: TRBJ1-3; CDR3 protein: CASSLTYRDGRNTIYF; CDR3 DNA: TGTGCCAGCTCACTAACCTACCGGGACGGAAGAAACACCATATATTTT
D gene: TRBD1; V gene: TRBV9; clone size: NA; J gene: TRBJ2-5; CDR3 protein: CASSIGTAQETQYF; CDR3 DNA: TGTGCCAGCAGCATAGGGACAGCCCAAGAGACCCAGTACTTC
D gene: TRBD2; V gene: TRBV19; clone size: once; J gene: TRBJ2-7; CDR3 protein: CASSITSGTYEQYF; CDR3 DNA: TGTGCCAGTAGTATTACTAGCGGGACTTACGAGCAGTACTTC
D gene: NA; V gene: TRBV2; clone size: NA; J gene: TRBJ1-5; CDR3 protein: CASSDGEGVNQPQHF; CDR3 DNA: TGTGCCAGCAGTGATGGCGAGGGAGTCAATCAGCCCCAGCATTTT
D gene: NA; V gene: TRBV28; clone size: NA; J gene: TRBJ2-5; CDR3 protein: CASSPGGETQYF; CDR3 DNA: TGTGCCAGCAGCCCAGGCGGCGAGACCCAGTACTTC